The T cell receptor (beta chain) described here comes from a study of OX40 agonist ivuxolimab in advanced cancers. Regarding the study as a whole: With doses of 0.1-3.0 mg/kg, partial responders showed among the lowest clonal expansion.

This table comes from immunoSEQ multiplex PCR, and its TCRdb copy is limited to in-frame clones, with some not included. The sample carries around 100,000 clones, 86% recorded once. The CDR3 extends over 15 amino acids. Germline CDR1 is SEHNR and CDR2 is FQNEAQ (reference sequence). The ends lost 3 bases at V and 10 bases at J; junction bases unmatched: 10. Details on this clone: The antigen is undetermined.

This TCR came from an adult with an advanced solid tumor such as melanoma, head and neck, liver or kidney cancer. The material was CD4+ or CD8+ T cells sorted from blood, obtained in a trial of the OX40 agonist ivuxolimab. The chain recombines TRBV7-9 with TRBJ1-5, with 9 nucleotides matching TRBD1. CDR3: CASSLGGTGLHPQHF. The DNA for the CDR3 is TGTGCCAGCAGCTTGGGAGGGACAGGGTTACATCCCCAGCATTTT.